Presented here are 13 T cell receptor beta chains from one specimen sequenced in a study of Ad26.COV2.S vaccination and SARS-CoV-2 variants. The assay was immunoSEQ multiplex PCR, and TCRdb's table has in-frame clones only and misses some. Of over 400,000 clones listed, 92% are singletons. Treatment given: 15 to 20 received Ad26.COV2.S at low or high dose, single or two shots; about five received placebo; per-sample allocation not given. Sample collection was performed on day 63 after the first vaccine or placebo injection. Sample: peripheral blood, taken in a trial of Ad26.COV2.S vaccine versus placebo. The receptors derive from a person between 18 and 65 years old who received the Ad26.COV2.S COVID-19 vaccine or a placebo.

The chain recombines TRBV9 with TRBJ1-3; D is perhaps TRBD1 (5 bases). The CDR3 sequence is 16 residues long. Germline V lookup: CDR1 SGDLS, CDR2 YYNGEE. V was cut by 2 bases and J by 7 bases, with 19 bases left in between. The CDR3 nucleotides read TGTGCCAGCAGCGTTGGACATGCGGATAGGCGGAACACCATATATTTT. It translates to CASSVGHADRRNTIYF.

This chain links TRBV19 with TRBJ1-2; TRBD1 aligns across 7 bases. CDR1 is LNHDA, CDR2 SQIVND, per germline (reference sequence). V trimming: 6 bases; J trimming: 4 bases; junction bases outside the gene matches: 14. The CDR3 totals 16 residues. CDR3 sequence reads: CASSPGPTGRLYGYTF. CDR3 bases: TGTGCCAGTAGCCCAGGGCCGACAGGGAGACTCTATGGCTACACCTTC.

This rearrangement joins TRBV5-6 to TRBJ2-4; weak D call: TRBD1 (6 bases). CDR1 SGHDT and CDR2 YYEEEE come from the germline V gene. This CDR3 comprises 15 residues. Trimming cost V 4 bases and J 1 base, with 12 bases left between them. CDR3 nucleotides: TGTGCCAGCAGCACCCACCAGGGGGCCAAAAACATTCAGTACTTC. This translates into CASSTHQGAKNIQYF.

The chain uses TRBV5-4 and TRBJ2-7; 7 positions match TRBD2. V shed 4 bases and J 1 base; nucleotides not matched to a gene: 2. The CDR3 is made up of 13 amino acids. Germline V gene sequence: CDR1 SGHNT, CDR2 YYREEE (reference sequence). This chain's CDR3 is CASSPSGSYEQYF. The CDR3 nucleotides read TGTGCCAGCAGCCCTAGCGGTTCCTACGAGCAGTACTTC.

The chain is built from TRBV6-5 and TRBJ2-1; TRBD2 matches 8 bases. Losses at the gene ends were 6 bases for V and 6 bases for J; bases not matched to a gene: 10. Germline assignment: CDR1 MNHEY and CDR2 SVGAGI. The CDR3 is made up of 15 amino acids. The CDR3 reads CASRTGTSDINEQFF. As DNA, the CDR3 is TGTGCCAGCAGGACGGGGACTAGTGATATCAATGAGCAGTTCTTC.

This sequence joins TRBV30 and TRBJ1-1; D not certain. The CDR3 runs to 11 residues. Germline values: CDR1 GTSNPN, CDR2 SVGIG (reference sequence). Deletions cut 1 base from V and 6 bases from J, with 6 bases between. The CDR3 nucleotides are TGTGCCTGGAGTGGCCGGGCTGAAGCTTTCTTT. Residues: CAWSGRAEAFF. Full variable domain (remainder filled in from reference TRBV30 and TRBJ1-1): SQTIHQWPATLVQPVGSPLSLECTVEGTSNPNLYWYRQAAGRGLQLLFYSVGIGQISSEVPQNLSASRPQDRQFILSSKKLLLSDSGFYLCAWSGRAEAFFGQGTRLTVV.

The V gene is TRBV5-4, the J gene TRBJ1-2; the D gene is possibly TRBD1 (5 bases). V was shortened by 5 bases and J by 0 bases, with 14 bases between the two germline ends. The CDR3 runs to 15 residues. Germline V gives CDR1 SGHNT, CDR2 YYREEE (reference sequence). CDR3 DNA: TGTGCCAGCAGAGAGAGAACGGGGCCTAACTATGGCTACACCTTC. Translation: CASRERTGPNYGYTF.

The chain carries TRBV7-8 and TRBJ2-1, with D perhaps matching TRBD2 (5 bases). The CDR3 runs 15 residues. V was shortened by 1 base and J by 8 bases, with 15 bases between the two germline ends. Per germline, CDR1 SGHVS and CDR2 FQNEAQ. The chain's CDR3 is CASSLGPSWVDEQFF. In nucleotides, the CDR3 is TGTGCCAGCAGCTTAGGTCCTAGCTGGGTCGATGAGCAGTTCTTC.

Notes on this clone: In the same sample, other DNA sequences code for this CDR3. V gene TRBV4-3 combines with J gene TRBJ2-7; TRBD1 is a possible D gene (7 bases). V lost 0 bases, J lost 0 bases, and 9 bases lay in between. The germline CDR1 and CDR2 sequences are LGHNA and YSLEER. CDR3 size: 15 residues. CDR3 DNA: TGCGCCAGCAGCCAAGATCAGGGGGGCTCCTACGAGCAGTACTTC. Translated: CASSQDQGGSYEQYF.

This chain joins TRBV7-9 and TRBJ2-7; D not certain. The ends were cut back, 5 bases at V and 2 bases at J, with 13 bases in the middle. The CDR3 loop spans 14 amino acids. From germline, CDR1 is SEHNR and CDR2 FQNEAQ (reference sequence). The CDR3 sequence: CASSPRAWAYEQYF. CDR3 nucleotides: TGTGCCAGCAGCCCCCGGGCCTGGGCCTACGAGCAGTACTTC.

V is TRBV5-1 and J is TRBJ1-6; D is undetermined. The CDR3 covers 17 residues. CDR1 and CDR2 (germline): SGHRS, YFSETQ. Trimming pared 0 bases from V and 10 bases from J, leaving 20 bases between. CDR3 sequence reads: CASSLALLREGGSPLHF. The CDR3 coding sequence is TGCGCCAGCAGCTTGGCTCTATTGCGGGAAGGAGGATCACCCCTCCACTTT.

The rearrangement links TRBV5-5 to TRBJ2-7; D possibly corresponds to TRBD2 (5 bases). V dropped 0 bases and J dropped 3 bases, with 13 bases sitting between them. CDR3 length: 15 amino acids. CDR1 SGHKS and CDR2 YYEKEE come from the germline V gene (reference sequence). The CDR3 coding sequence is TGTGCCAGCAGCTTGGCCCGGGGATCGGGCTACGAGCAGTACTTC. This sequence encodes CASSLARGSGYEQYF.

This chain joins TRBV7-6 and TRBJ2-5; TRBD2 matches 8 bases. The CDR3 consists of 14 residues. Per the germline V gene, CDR1 is SGHVS and CDR2 is FNYEAQ. V trimming: 7 bases; J trimming: 2 bases; junction bases outside the gene matches: 6. CDR3 DNA sequence: TGTGCCAGCAAAATACTAGCGGCACAAGAGACCCAGTACTTC. This translates into CASKILAAQETQYF. Filled out from reference TRBV7-6 and TRBJ2-5, the complete variable domain reads GAGVSQSPRYKVTKRGQDVALRCDPISGHVSLYWYRQALGQGPEFLTYFNYEAQQDKSGLPNDRFSAERPEGSISTLTIQRTEQRDSAMYRCASKILAAQETQYFGPGTRLLVL.